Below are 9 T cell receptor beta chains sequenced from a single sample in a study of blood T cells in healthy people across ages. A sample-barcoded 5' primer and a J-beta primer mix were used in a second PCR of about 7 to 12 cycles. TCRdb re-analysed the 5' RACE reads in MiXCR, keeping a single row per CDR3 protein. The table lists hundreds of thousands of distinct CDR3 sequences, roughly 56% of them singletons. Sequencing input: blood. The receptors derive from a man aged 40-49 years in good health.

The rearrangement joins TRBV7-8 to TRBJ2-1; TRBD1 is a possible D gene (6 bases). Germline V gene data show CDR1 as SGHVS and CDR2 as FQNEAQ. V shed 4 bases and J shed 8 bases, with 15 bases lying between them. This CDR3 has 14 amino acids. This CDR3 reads CASSSTTGYDEQFF. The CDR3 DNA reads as TGTGCCAGCAGCTCGACCACAGGGTACGATGAGCAGTTCTTC.

The chain's CDR3 is CASGSPRGSYNEQFF. The CDR3 DNA is TGTGCTAGTGGTTCCCCGAGGGGGTCCTACAATGAGCAGTTCTTC. The gene calls are TRBV12-5 and TRBJ2-1; perhaps TRBD1 as D (6 bases). The CDR3 consists of 15 residues. The germline gives CDR1 LGHNT, CDR2 FRNRAP. The germline V and J ends were trimmed by 4 bases and 1 base, with 11 bases remaining between them.

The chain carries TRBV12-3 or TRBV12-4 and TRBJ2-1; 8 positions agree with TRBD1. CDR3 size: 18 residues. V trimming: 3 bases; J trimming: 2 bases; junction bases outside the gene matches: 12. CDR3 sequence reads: CASSFSELVQGAYNEQFF. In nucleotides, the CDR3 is TGTGCCAGCAGTTTCTCCGAGCTCGTACAGGGGGCCTACAATGAGCAGTTCTTC.

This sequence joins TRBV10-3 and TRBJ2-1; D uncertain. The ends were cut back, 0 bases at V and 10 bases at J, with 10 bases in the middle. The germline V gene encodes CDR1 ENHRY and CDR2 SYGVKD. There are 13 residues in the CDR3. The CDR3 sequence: CAISESSGSEQFF. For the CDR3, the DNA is TGTGCCATCAGTGAGTCATCAGGAAGCGAGCAGTTCTTC.

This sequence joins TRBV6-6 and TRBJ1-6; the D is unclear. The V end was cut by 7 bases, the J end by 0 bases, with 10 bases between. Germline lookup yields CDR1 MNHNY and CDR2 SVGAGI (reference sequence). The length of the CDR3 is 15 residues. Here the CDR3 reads CASKPQSSYNSPLHF. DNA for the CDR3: TGTGCCAGCAAGCCACAGAGCTCCTATAATTCACCCCTCCACTTT.

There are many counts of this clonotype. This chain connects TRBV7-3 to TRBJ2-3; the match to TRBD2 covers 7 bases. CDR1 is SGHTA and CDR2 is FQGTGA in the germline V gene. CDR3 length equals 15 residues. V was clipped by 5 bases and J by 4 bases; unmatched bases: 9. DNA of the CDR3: TGTGCCAGCAGCCCTGGACTAGGGGCAGCAGATACGCAGTATTTT. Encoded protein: CASSPGLGAADTQYF.

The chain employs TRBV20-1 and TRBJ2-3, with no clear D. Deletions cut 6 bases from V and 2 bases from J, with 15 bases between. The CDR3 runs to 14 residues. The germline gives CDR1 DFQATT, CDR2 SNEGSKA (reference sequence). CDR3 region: CSAPTLLPTDTQYF. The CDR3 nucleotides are TGCAGTGCCCCTACTCTTCTACCCACAGATACGCAGTATTTT.

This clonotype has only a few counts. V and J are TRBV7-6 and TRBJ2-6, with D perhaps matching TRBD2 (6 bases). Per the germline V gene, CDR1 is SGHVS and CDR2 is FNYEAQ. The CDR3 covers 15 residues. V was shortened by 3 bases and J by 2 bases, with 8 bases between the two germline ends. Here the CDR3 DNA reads TGTGCCAGCAGCTTCAGGGAGGCTGGGGCCAACGTCCTGACTTTC. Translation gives CASSFREAGANVLTF. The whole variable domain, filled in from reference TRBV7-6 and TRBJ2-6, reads GAGVSQSPRYKVTKRGQDVALRCDPISGHVSLYWYRQALGQGPEFLTYFNYEAQQDKSGLPNDRFSAERPEGSISTLTIQRTEQRDSAMYRCASSFREAGANVLTFGAGSRLTVL.

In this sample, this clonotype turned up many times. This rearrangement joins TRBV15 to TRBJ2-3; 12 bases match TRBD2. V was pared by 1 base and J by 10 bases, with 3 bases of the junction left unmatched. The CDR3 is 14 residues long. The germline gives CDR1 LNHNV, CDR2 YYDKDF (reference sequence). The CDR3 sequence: CATSRATSGSSQYF. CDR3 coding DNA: TGTGCCACCAGCAGAGCGACTAGCGGGAGTTCGCAGTATTTT. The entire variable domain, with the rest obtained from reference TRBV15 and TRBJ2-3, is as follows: DAMVIQNPRYQVTQFGKPVTLSCSQTLNHNVMYWYQQKSSQAPKLLFHYYDKDFNNEADTPDNFQSRRPNTSFCFLDIRSPGLGDTAMYLCATSRATSGSSQYFGPGTRLTVL.